This passage covers 3 T cell receptor beta chains from one sample sequenced in a study of blood T cell repertoires in COVID-19. Some clones are missing from TCRdb's copy, which holds only in-frame ones; the method was immunoSEQ multiplex PCR. In the table there are more than 30,000 clones, about 80% of which are singletons. Material: peripheral blood. These receptors were collected from a woman in her 70s with acute or convalescent COVID-19.

In this sample, this clone turned up once. The V call is TRBV27, the J call TRBJ1-2; D not resolved. In germline, CDR1 is MNHEY, CDR2 SMNVEV (reference sequence). Trimming took 8 bases from V and 8 from J, leaving 15 bases between them. The CDR3 has 12 amino acids. The chain's CDR3 is CASRSDRGGYTF. CDR3 DNA sequence: TGTGCCAGCCGATCCGATCGCGGGGGCTACACCTTC.

The chain is built from TRBV10-3 and TRBJ2-3; 7 bases agree with TRBD1. Trimming cost V 4 bases and J 4 bases; bases outside gene matches: 5. Germline V CDR1 and CDR2: ENHRY, SYGVKD. This CDR3 region has 14 residues. The CDR3 loop reads CAISVETGSDTQYF. For the CDR3, the DNA is TGTGCCATCAGTGTGGAGACAGGGTCAGATACGCAGTATTTT.

J is TRBJ2-2 and V is TRBV18; possibly TRBD2 for D (5 bases). Germline values: CDR1 KGHSH, CDR2 LQKENI. This CDR3 has 17 residues. Trimming took 4 bases from V and 0 from J, leaving 15 bases between them. CDR3 loop: CASSLDYPFANTGELFF. The CDR3 DNA is TGTGCCAGCTCACTCGACTACCCGTTCGCGAACACCGGGGAGCTGTTTTTT.